This T cell receptor (beta chain) was identified during a study of blood T cell repertoires in COVID-19. Study background: Nucleic acid was either cDNA or gDNA, and it came from T cells, B-cell-depleted T cells, or PBMCs.

The participants were between about 18 and 90 years old and came from 24 US areas. Cohort placement rested on clinical history that participants reported themselves. Donors in Cohort 3 counted as recovered after two negative PCRs, clearance, or symptom resolution. CDR1 SQVTM and CDR2 ANQGSEA come from the germline V gene. The ends were cut back, 4 bases at V and 0 bases at J, with 9 bases in the middle. The CDR3 covers 13 residues. The method was immunoSEQ multiplex PCR; TCRdb's version includes in-frame clones alone and lacks a portion of them. Of 400,000 to 500,000 clones listed, roughly 90% are singletons.

This receptor was taken from a woman aged 40 to 55 who had recovered from COVID-19. The specimen sequenced was PBMCs or T cells enriched from blood (not recorded which). This chain uses TRBV29-1 with TRBJ1-2; the D is unclear. The CDR3 sequence: CSVVRATNYGYTF. The CDR3 nucleotides read TGCAGCGTTGTCCGTGCGACTAACTATGGCTACACCTTC. Full variable domain (rest looked up from reference TRBV29-1 and TRBJ1-2): SAVISQKPSRDICQRGTSLTIQCQVDSQVTMMFWYRQQPGQSLTLIATANQGSEATYESGFVIDKFPISRPNLTFSTLTVSNMSPEDSSIYLCSVVRATNYGYTFGSGTRLTVV.